This is a list of T cell receptor beta chains from one sample in a study of T-cell memory formation after mild COVID-19. TCRdb redid the calling of the 5' RACE reads with MiXCR, one entry per CDR3 protein. The repertoire consists of approximately 100,000 distinct CDR3 sequences, with approximately 10% occurring once and the leading ten covering around 39%. The sequenced material came from PBMCs or a T cell subset sorted from them (not recorded which). These receptors were taken from a man aged 18 to 35 who had mild COVID-19 (a few samples of this study predate the infection). Cell type and time point are not known. The CDR3 runs from the conserved cysteine through the conserved F or W. D genes are given only for firm matches. Size tells how often a clone was seen (once, few, many) or the class of an expanded clone, and some rows leave it out.

>11|TRBJ1-1|TRBV7-9|many|-
CASSRNTEAFF
TGTGCCAGCAGCAGAAACACTGAAGCTTTCTTT
>16|TRBJ2-3|TRBV7-9|many|-
CASSDPVQGGTDTQYF
TGTGCCAGCAGCGATCCTGTGCAGGGAGGCACAGATACGCAGTATTTT
>14|TRBJ2-7|TRBV7-2|-|-
CASSRIQGLYEQYF
TGTGCCAGCAGCCGAATACAGGGTCTCTACGAGCAGTACTTC
>13|TRBJ1-2|TRBV27|-|-
CASSLGRARGYTF
TGTGCCAGCAGTTTAGGCAGGGCAAGGGGCTACACCTTC
>16|TRBJ2-1|TRBV20-1|many|-
CSARVSRQEVYNEQFF
TGCAGTGCTAGAGTCAGCCGACAGGAAGTCTACAATGAGCAGTTCTTC
>15|TRBJ1-2|TRBV5-6|few|-
CASSPSASGAGGYTF
TGTGCCAGCAGCCCAAGCGCGTCCGGGGCGGGTGGCTACACCTTC
>15|TRBJ1-2|TRBV27|-|-
CASSSVGEISYGYTF
TGTGCCAGCAGTTCAGTGGGGGAGATAAGCTATGGCTACACCTTC
>17|TRBJ2-5|TRBV23-1|few|TRBD2
CASSQHPLAGHQETQYF
TGCGCCAGCAGTCAACACCCACTAGCGGGGCACCAAGAGACCCAGTACTTC
>16|TRBJ1-4|TRBV4-2|few|TRBD1
CASSQDLQGTNEKLFF
TGTGCCAGCAGCCAAGACTTACAGGGGACAAACGAAAAACTGTTTTTT
>17|TRBJ2-5|TRBV5-1|-|TRBD1
CASSLRGQGWRGETQYF
TGCGCCAGCAGCTTGAGGGGACAGGGATGGAGGGGAGAGACCCAGTACTTC
>17|TRBJ2-5|TRBV27|-|-
CASSPTPGGRGQETQYF
TGTGCCAGCAGTCCCACTCCCGGGGGTAGGGGCCAAGAGACCCAGTACTTC
>17|TRBJ1-4|TRBV27|-|TRBD1
CASSTSGGVDANEKLFF
TGTGCCAGCAGTACCTCAGGGGGCGTCGATGCTAATGAAAAACTGTTTTTT
>16|TRBJ2-1|TRBV4-2|-|TRBD2
CASSQGAGGAANEQFF
TGTGCCAGCAGCCAAGGGGCGGGAGGGGCGGCCAATGAGCAGTTCTTC
>15|TRBJ2-3|TRBV4-3|-|-
CASSRDGQLADTQYF
TGCGCCAGCAGCCGAGACGGACAGTTAGCAGATACGCAGTATTTT
>16|TRBJ2-1|TRBV11-2|-|-
CASSLPPRGLGNEQFF
TGTGCCAGCAGCCTACCTCCCCGGGGTTTGGGCAATGAGCAGTTCTTC
>15|TRBJ2-5|TRBV5-4|few|-
CASSLAYSVGETQYF
TGTGCCAGCAGCTTGGCCTACAGCGTCGGGGAGACCCAGTACTTC
>15|TRBJ2-3|TRBV6-1|many|-
CASSDRTASTDTQYF
TGTGCCAGCAGTGACCGGACAGCTAGCACAGATACGCAGTATTTT
>14|TRBJ2-7|TRBV5-6|many|TRBD2
CASSWTSGVYEQYF
TGTGCCAGCAGCTGGACTAGCGGGGTCTACGAGCAGTACTTC
>14|TRBJ2-1|TRBV4-3|few|-
CASSQRGSYNEQFF
TGCGCCAGCAGCCAGCGGGGCTCCTACAATGAGCAGTTCTTC
>13|TRBJ2-2|TRBV4-3|few|-
CASQEMNTGELFF
TGCGCCAGCCAAGAGATGAACACCGGGGAGCTGTTTTTT
>14|TRBJ2-5|TRBV12-3/TRBV12-4|few|TRBD1
CASSKGTGQETQYF
TGTGCCAGCAGCAAGGGGACAGGTCAAGAGACCCAGTACTTC
>18|TRBJ2-1|TRBV7-9|-|-
CASSSISPRRWTGNEQFF
TGTGCCAGCAGCTCCATATCCCCGCGACGGTGGACCGGGAATGAGCAGTTCTTC
>16|TRBJ2-3|TRBV5-6|few|-
CASSRTGAPSTDTQYF
TGTGCCAGCAGCCGGACGGGGGCTCCTAGCACAGATACGCAGTATTTT
>15|TRBJ2-2|TRBV24-1|-|-
CATSARRLNTGELFF
TGTGCCACCAGTGCCAGGAGGTTGAACACCGGGGAGCTGTTTTTT
>15|TRBJ2-3|TRBV4-1|few|-
CASSQEGGGPDTQYF
TGCGCCAGCAGCCAAGAAGGTGGGGGGCCGGATACGCAGTATTTT
>14|TRBJ2-1|TRBV6-5|-|-
CASSYSGANNEQFF
TGTGCCAGCAGTTACTCGGGGGCAAACAATGAGCAGTTCTTC
>18|TRBJ1-1|TRBV5-1|-|-
CASSWNLRGQGWTTEAFF
TGCGCCAGCAGCTGGAATCTGCGGGGCCAGGGGTGGACGACGGAAGCTTTCTTT
>13|TRBJ2-6|TRBV2|many|TRBD1
CARQGGGANVLTF
TGTGCCAGACAGGGGGGCGGGGCCAACGTCCTGACTTTC
>12|TRBJ2-3|TRBV12-3/TRBV12-4|few|-
CASRDNTDTQYF
TGTGCCAGCAGGGACAACACAGATACGCAGTATTTT
>15|TRBJ1-4|TRBV6-1|-|-
CASSELAFGGEKLFF
TGTGCCAGCAGTGAATTGGCGTTCGGGGGTGAAAAACTGTTTTTT
>13|TRBJ2-1|TRBV20-1|-|TRBD2
CRSGGSSYNEQFF
TGCAGGAGCGGGGGGTCCTCCTACAATGAGCAGTTCTTC
>15|TRBJ1-1|TRBV25-1|-|TRBD1
CASSGQGAWGTEAFF
TGTGCCAGCAGTGGACAGGGGGCTTGGGGCACTGAAGCTTTCTTT
>16|TRBJ2-1|TRBV4-3|few|-
CASSQEFWRTDNEQFF
TGCGCCAGCAGCCAAGAATTCTGGAGGACAGACAATGAGCAGTTCTTC
>13|TRBJ1-6|TRBV27|few|-
CASSFSAITPLHF
TGTGCCAGCAGTTTCTCCGCCATAACACCCCTCCACTTT
>15|TRBJ1-5|TRBV4-1|few|-
CASSQGGDWGQPQHF
TGCGCCAGCAGCCAGGGGGGAGATTGGGGACAGCCCCAGCATTTT
>15|TRBJ2-7|TRBV27|few|TRBD1
CASSSTGTGTYEQYF
TGTGCCAGCAGTTCAACCGGGACAGGGACCTACGAGCAGTACTTC
>14|TRBJ1-5|TRBV4-3|-|-
CASSQDSVDQPQHF
TGCGCCAGCAGCCAAGATTCCGTTGATCAGCCCCAGCATTTT
>11|TRBJ2-7|TRBV20-1|few|-
CSARALYEQYF
TGCAGTGCTAGAGCGTTGTACGAGCAGTACTTC
>14|TRBJ1-6|TRBV12-3/TRBV12-4|few|-
CASSFSQGGTPLHF
TGTGCCAGCAGTTTCAGTCAGGGCGGAACACCCCTCCACTTT
>15|TRBJ2-4|TRBV5-6|-|-
CASSPLGAGKNIQYF
TGTGCCAGCAGCCCGCTTGGGGCGGGCAAAAACATTCAGTACTTC
>12|TRBJ2-1|TRBV7-2|many|-
CASSPSFYEQFF
TGTGCCAGCAGCCCGAGCTTTTATGAGCAGTTCTTC
>15|TRBJ1-2|TRBV9|-|-
CASSVRPEANYGYTF
TGTGCCAGCAGCGTTCGCCCGGAAGCTAACTATGGCTACACCTTC
>15|TRBJ2-7|TRBV4-2|few|-
CASSQDGTAAYEQYF
TGTGCCAGCAGCCAAGATGGCACCGCTGCCTACGAGCAGTACTTC
>15|TRBJ1-1|TRBV6-5|-|-
CASSPWGALYTEAFF
TGTGCCAGCAGTCCCTGGGGGGCGCTTTACACTGAAGCTTTCTTT
>12|TRBJ2-7|TRBV6-5|-|-
CASSSFGYEQYF
TGTGCCAGCAGTTCCTTTGGTTACGAGCAGTACTTC
>16|TRBJ2-5|TRBV4-3|-|-
CASSQEGRAYEETQYF
TGCGCCAGCAGCCAAGAGGGAAGAGCGTATGAAGAGACCCAGTACTTC
>13|TRBJ2-5|TRBV28|-|TRBD1
CASSWTGPETQYF
TGTGCCAGCAGTTGGACAGGGCCGGAGACCCAGTACTTC
>16|TRBJ1-2|TRBV6-2/TRBV6-3|-|TRBD1
CASSFPGTGMDYGYTF
TGTGCCAGCAGTTTTCCCGGGACAGGGATGGACTATGGCTACACCTTC
>12|TRBJ1-1|TRBV7-9|few|-
CASSFTATEAFF
TGTGCCAGCAGCTTCACGGCCACTGAAGCTTTCTTT
>18|TRBJ2-1|TRBV5-1|few|-
CASSLVAVDESSYNEQFF
TGCGCCAGCAGCTTGGTAGCAGTGGACGAGAGCTCCTACAATGAGCAGTTCTTC